The clone carrying this TCR beta chain was recorded once. The antigen is undetermined. CDR1 is LGHNT, CDR2 FRNRAP, per germline. V lost 1 base and J lost 0, with 12 bases in between. This CDR3 is built from 16 residues. The data were taken from a study of brain T cells in children with intractable seizures. Profiled with immunoSEQ multiplex PCR; TCRdb holds only in-frame clones, not every one. The profile shows about 340,000 clones, more than 85% of them singletons. Findings of the study overall: Pre- and post-surgery blood differed in depth, so pre-surgery absences may be undersampling. Viral specificity was inferred only from CDR3 similarity; HCMV serostatus was unknown.

Time point reported: blood from clinic visit 5 months post-surgery; TSC patient then seizure free. The sequenced cases were selected for having the highest brain T cell transcript signatures. The sequence derives from a boy in the first two years of life with tuberous sclerosis and intractable seizures. This chain joins TRBV12-5 and TRBJ2-5; D is ambiguous. Source: peripheral blood, taken 5 to 6 months after surgery. The CDR3 sequence: CASGLAMNLYQETQYF. Written as DNA, the CDR3 is TGTGCTAGTGGTTTGGCGATGAATCTATACCAAGAGACCCAGTACTTC. The variable domain in full, completed from reference TRBV12-5 and TRBJ2-5, reads DARVTQTPRHKVTEMGQEVTMRCQPILGHNTVFWYRQTMMQGLELLAYFRNRAPLDDSGMPKDRFSAEMPDATLATLKIQPSEPRDSAVYFCASGLAMNLYQETQYFGPGTRLLVL.